Listed here is a single TCR beta chain. With 1 base clipped from V and 7 bases from J, the junction kept 7 bases outside the gene matches. Germline V lookup: CDR1 LNHDA, CDR2 SQIVND (reference sequence). CDR3 length equals 16 residues. Cohort allocation depended upon clinical history that participants reported. Donors in Cohort 3 counted as recovered after two negative PCRs, clearance, or symptom resolution. Study processing details: Nucleated cell number was recorded as an estimate derived from reference gene primer amplification. Repertoires were generated with immunoSEQ multiplex PCR, while TCRdb's copy carries only in-frame clones and drops some. From that table come the V and J calls and clone size; the DNA was used to work out D and trimming. The table records fewer than 200,000 clones, about nine tenths of them present only once. This sample is drawn from a study of blood T cell repertoires in COVID-19. Overall study context: Nucleic acid was either cDNA or gDNA, and it came from T cells, B-cell-depleted T cells, or PBMCs.

The chain recombines TRBV19 with TRBJ2-2, with 9 bases that match TRBD2. The source is a woman aged 18-29 years who had recovered from COVID-19. The sequenced sample consisted of PBMCs or T cells enriched from blood (not recorded which). The CDR3 sequence: CASSIGLAGWVGELFF. For the CDR3, the DNA is TGTGCCAGTAGTATAGGGCTAGCGGGATGGGTCGGGGAGCTGTTTTTT.